The clone carrying this T cell receptor beta chain was counted many times. Its antigen is unidentified. This entry comes from a study of response to subunit inactivated influenza vaccine. TCRdb re-called the RT-PCR reads with MiXCR, one entry per CDR3 protein. The table records roughly 700,000 distinct CDR3 sequences, around a sixth of them present only once. Study-wide points: New T cells are recruited in small numbers by each seasonal influenza vaccination, according to the authors' suggestion.

This sequence originates from a man aged 45-65 years who received an inactivated influenza vaccine. The sample in question was PBMCs from blood, obtained roughly 13 days after vaccination.

The CDR3 nucleotides read TGTGCCAGCAGCTCCGAGACGGGAGGCCCGAGCTCCTACGAGCAGTACTTC. It codes for CASSSETGGPSSYEQYF. The chain is built from TRBV7-2 and TRBJ2-7; 7 bases map to TRBD2. CDR1 is SGHTA and CDR2 is FQGNSA in the germline V gene. V dropped 4 bases and J dropped 0; count of bases not matched to a gene: 12. This CDR3 is 17 amino acids long. Filled out from reference TRBV7-2 and TRBJ2-7, the complete variable domain reads GAGVSQSPSNKVTEKGKDVELRCDPISGHTALYWYRQSLGQGLEFLIYFQGNSAPDKSGLPSDRFSAERTGGSVSTLTIQRTQQEDSAVYLCASSSETGGPSSYEQYFGPGTRLTVT.